The next 18 T cell receptor beta chains were all read from a single sample in a study of cytotoxic CD8 clonotypes in ibrutinib-treated CLL (TCRdb year 2021). Libraries were prepared through the immunoSEQ multiplex PCR assay. TCRdb's version of the immuneACCESS table is confined to in-frame rearrangements and falls short of the full clone set. An unresolved V gene accounts for under half of the shortfall where checked; the remainder is of unknown origin. A total of some 140,000 clones appear in this sample, roughly 80% of them only once. The top ten constitute about 3.5% of the sample. The sample's time point, from its label and the paper: roughly 23 months on ibrutinib. The sample here was PBMCs, taken after 24 months of ibrutinib treatment. The receptors were sampled from a human donor with chronic lymphocytic leukemia.

This rearrangement joins TRBV6-1 to TRBJ2-5; D possibly uses TRBD1 or TRBD2 (6 bases each). The germline V gene encodes CDR1 MNHNS and CDR2 SASEGT. This CDR3 comprises 14 residues. Trimming removed 7 bases from V and 1 base from J, with 13 bases in between. For the CDR3, the DNA is TGTGCCAGCACCGACGGGGGCTCCCAAGAGACCCAGTACTTC. Protein: CASTDGGSQETQYF.

The rearrangement links TRBV10-3 to TRBJ1-1, with 11 bases aligning to TRBD1. This CDR3 has 15 amino acids. With 2 bases clipped from V and 5 bases from J, the junction kept 4 bases outside the gene matches. Germline V gene sequence: CDR1 ENHRY, CDR2 SYGVKD. The CDR3 nucleotides read TGTGCCATCAGTGAGCCCCGGGACAGGGGGACTGAAGCTTTCTTT. Encoded protein: CAISEPRDRGTEAFF.

This clone has only one observation. The chain uses TRBV30 and TRBJ2-7; no reliable D call. Trimming pared 2 bases from V and 2 bases from J, leaving 10 bases between. Germline-derived CDR1 and CDR2 are GTSNPN and SVGIG (reference sequence). The CDR3 covers 13 residues. The chain's CDR3 is CAWSSQATYEQYF. The CDR3 DNA reads as TGTGCCTGGAGTTCTCAGGCTACCTACGAGCAGTACTTC. The entire variable domain, with the rest obtained from reference TRBV30 and TRBJ2-7, is as follows: SQTIHQWPATLVQPVGSPLSLECTVEGTSNPNLYWYRQAAGRGLQLLFYSVGIGQISSEVPQNLSASRPQDRQFILSSKKLLLSDSGFYLCAWSSQATYEQYFGPGTRLTVT.

The chain carries TRBV10-1 and TRBJ2-5, with 8 nucleotides matching TRBD2. The V and J ends lost 4 bases and 7 bases, in that order; junction bases with no gene match: 5. The CDR3 has 13 residues. The germline V gene has CDR1 WNHNN and CDR2 SYGVQD (reference sequence). The CDR3 here is CASSASLAGTQYF. The CDR3 nucleotides read TGCGCCAGCAGTGCAAGTCTAGCGGGGACCCAGTACTTC.

V gene TRBV27 combines with J gene TRBJ2-3; 11 nucleotides agree with TRBD2. The CDR3 covers 16 residues. V shed 6 bases and J 3 bases; nucleotides not matched to a gene: 8. Per germline, CDR1 MNHEY and CDR2 SMNVEV (reference sequence). CDR3 DNA sequence: TGTGCCAGCAGCGCCTTAGCGGGGGGGCCTACAGATACGCAGTATTTT. Its protein is CASSALAGGPTDTQYF.

The chain has TRBV6-1 and TRBJ1-6; 7 bases align to TRBD1. V lost 7 bases, J lost 5 bases, and 5 bases stayed unmatched. This CDR3 contains 14 residues. Germline V lookup: CDR1 MNHNS, CDR2 SASEGT. The CDR3 here is CASTRGTDNSPLHF. The CDR3 DNA is TGTGCCAGCACCAGGGGGACAGATAATTCACCCCTCCACTTT.

The chain uses TRBV28 and TRBJ2-3, with 7 bases that match TRBD2. This CDR3 is built from 15 residues. J gave up 0 bases and V 7 bases, and 7 bases lay outside the gene matches. Germline CDR1 is MDHEN and CDR2 is SYDVKM. The CDR3 DNA is TGTGCCAGCAACCTTCTAGCGGCTAGCACAGATACGCAGTATTTT. This translates into CASNLLAASTDTQYF. Together with reference TRBV28 and TRBJ2-3, the CDR3 gives the full variable domain: DVKVTQSSRYLVKRTGEKVFLECVQDMDHENMFWYRQDPGLGLRLIYFSYDVKMKEKGDIPEGYSVSREKKERFSLILESASTNQTSMYLCASNLLAASTDTQYFGPGTRLTVL.

The V gene is TRBV19, the J gene TRBJ2-5; possibly TRBD2 for D (6 bases). The V gene lost 8 bases and the J gene lost 5 bases, with 24 bases spanning the gap. The CDR3 totals 16 residues. Germline V gives CDR1 LNHDA, CDR2 SQIVND (reference sequence). CDR3 in DNA: TGTGCCAGTGCTGGAGGGGCTGGTCGTTCGTCGGAGACCCAGTACTTC. The encoded protein is CASAGGAGRSSETQYF. The whole variable domain, filled in from reference TRBV19 and TRBJ2-5, reads DGGITQSPKYLFRKEGQNVTLSCEQNLNHDAMYWYRQDPGQGLRLIYYSQIVNDFQKGDIAEGYSVSREKKESFPLTVTSAQKNPTAFYLCASAGGAGRSSETQYFGPGTRLLVL.

The chain couples TRBV19 to TRBJ2-5, with D perhaps matching TRBD2 (6 bases). Deletions cut 9 bases from V and 1 base from J, with 15 bases between. This CDR3 region has 14 residues. Germline V gene data show CDR1 as LNHDA and CDR2 as SQIVND (reference sequence). DNA for the CDR3: TGTGCCAGCAGCCCCTCGGGGGTCCAAGAGACCCAGTACTTC. Protein: CASSPSGVQETQYF.

The V gene is TRBV11-2, the J gene TRBJ2-7; D not certain. The germline CDR1 and CDR2 sequences are SGHAT and FQNNGV. Trimming stripped 8 bases from V and 1 base from J, with 12 bases between. This CDR3 has 13 amino acids. CDR3 sequence: CASSRDTSYEQYF. CDR3 DNA sequence: TGTGCCAGCTCGCGCGACACTTCCTACGAGCAGTACTTC.

V and J are TRBV30 and TRBJ2-7, with D unclear. CDR1 GTSNPN and CDR2 SVGIG come from the germline V gene (reference sequence). The CDR3 totals 13 residues. Trimming took off 4 bases at V and 1 base at J, with 11 bases between the two ends. The CDR3 region is CAWNFGSSYEQYF. In DNA form, the CDR3 reads TGTGCCTGGAATTTCGGATCATCCTACGAGCAGTACTTC.

The chain uses TRBV10-3 and TRBJ2-6; D possibly matches TRBD1 or TRBD2 (6 bases each). The CDR3 covers 17 residues. V was pared by 4 bases and J by 0 bases, with 13 bases between. Germline-derived CDR1 and CDR2 are ENHRY and SYGVKD. CDR3 sequence: CAISGEGGNSGANVLTF. The CDR3 DNA is TGTGCCATCAGTGGGGAAGGGGGGAACTCTGGGGCCAACGTCCTGACTTTC.

This clone has a handful of counts. The CDR3 reads CASSPGPGVQFF. For the CDR3, the DNA is TGTGCCAGCAGCCCAGGCCCGGGGGTGCAGTTCTTC. The V call is TRBV7-7, the J call TRBJ2-1; the D gene is possibly TRBD2 (6 bases). This CDR3 has 12 residues. Between the trimmed V and J ends, which lost 5 bases and 12 bases, there was a span of 14 bases. CDR1 SSHAT and CDR2 FNYEAQ come from the germline V gene (reference sequence).

The rearrangement joins TRBV19 to TRBJ2-1; TRBD1 or TRBD2 may be the D gene (6 bases each). V lost 8 bases and J 9 bases, leaving 14 bases between the germline ends. Germline CDR1 reads LNHDA; CDR2 reads SQIVND (reference sequence). The CDR3 has 12 amino acids. The CDR3 DNA reads TGTGCCAGTGTGTCCCGGGGGCGTGAGCAGTTCTTC. It is translated as CASVSRGREQFF.

V and J are TRBV7-6 and TRBJ2-2; 7 positions agree with TRBD2. The germline V gene encodes CDR1 SGHVS and CDR2 FNYEAQ. The V segment lost 5 bases and the J segment 3 bases; nucleotides outside the gene matches: 18. CDR3 size: 19 residues. The chain's CDR3 is CASSPGLAVIRRYTGELFF. The CDR3 region has the DNA TGTGCCAGCAGCCCGGGTCTAGCGGTAATCCGGCGGTACACCGGGGAGCTGTTTTTT.

The V gene is TRBV6-1, the J gene TRBJ2-4; a weak D match, TRBD1 (5 bases). Trimming shortened V by 2 bases and J by 8 bases, and 16 bases separated the two germline ends. CDR1 MNHNS and CDR2 SASEGT come from the germline V gene. This CDR3 has 15 amino acids. CDR3 DNA sequence: TGTGCCAGCAGTGAATATAAGGCAGGGTCGGACATTCAGTACTTC. Protein product: CASSEYKAGSDIQYF.

The V gene is TRBV7-3, the J gene TRBJ2-7, with unresolved D. V lost 1 base and J lost 6, with 13 bases in between. This CDR3 has 14 residues. The germline V gene encodes CDR1 SGHTA and CDR2 FQGTGA. CDR3 in DNA: TGTGCCAGCAGCTTAAACTTCGGTTTCAGCGAGCAGTACTTC. This gives the protein CASSLNFGFSEQYF.

The V gene is TRBV4-1, the J gene TRBJ2-5; D might be TRBD1 or TRBD2, each matching 5 bases. The CDR3 extends over 13 amino acids. Germline-derived CDR1 and CDR2 are MGHRA and YSYEKL. V lost 4 bases and J 7 bases, leaving 13 bases between the germline ends. In nucleotides, the CDR3 is TGCGCCAGCAGCCCAAGGGACGAGGGGACCCAGTACTTC. This translates into CASSPRDEGTQYF.